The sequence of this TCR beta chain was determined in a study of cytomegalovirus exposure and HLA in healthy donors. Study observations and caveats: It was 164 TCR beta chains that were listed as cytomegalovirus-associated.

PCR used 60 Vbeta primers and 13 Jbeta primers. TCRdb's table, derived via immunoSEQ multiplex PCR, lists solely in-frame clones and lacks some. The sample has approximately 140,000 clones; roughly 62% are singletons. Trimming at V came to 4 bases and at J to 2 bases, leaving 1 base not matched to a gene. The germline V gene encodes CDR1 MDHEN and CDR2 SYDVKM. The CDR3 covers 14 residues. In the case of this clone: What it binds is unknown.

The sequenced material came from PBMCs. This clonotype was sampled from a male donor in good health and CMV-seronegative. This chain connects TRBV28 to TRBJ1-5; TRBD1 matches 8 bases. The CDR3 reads CASSSTGGNQPQHF. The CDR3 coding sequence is TGTGCCAGCAGTTCGACAGGGGGCAATCAGCCCCAGCATTTT.